Listed here are 29 T cell receptor beta chains from one sample, sequenced in a study of CD8 T cells in Susac syndrome. Random hexamers were used to reverse transcribe an amount of roughly 0.45 to 1 ug RNA. TCRdb ran MiXCR on the immunoSEQ multiplex PCR reads and lists one entry per CDR3 protein. The sample yields approximately 140,000 distinct CDR3 sequences, around 95% seen once. Sequences were obtained from CD4+ T cells from PBMCs. The receptors were gathered from a human donor with multiple sclerosis.

V is TRBV12-3 or TRBV12-4 and J is TRBJ2-1, with D unresolved. The CDR3 contains 15 residues. Trimming cost V 8 bases and J 0 bases, with 14 bases left between them. CDR3 region: CASFIDNHSYNEQFF. CDR3 sequence (DNA): TGTGCCAGCTTTATTGACAACCACTCCTACAATGAGCAGTTCTTC.

The chain joins TRBV29-1 to TRBJ1-2; D remains ambiguous. V shed 3 bases and J shed 8 bases, with 13 bases lying between them. The germline V gene has CDR1 SQVTM and CDR2 ANQGSEA. This CDR3 is 12 amino acids long. DNA for the CDR3: TGCAGCGTTGAGGCGGGCGCGGGCGGCTACACCTTC. Its translation is CSVEAGAGGYTF.

This sequence joins TRBV18 and TRBJ2-6; no firm D call. The CDR3 consists of 13 residues. The germline V and J ends were trimmed by 2 bases and 4 bases, with 3 bases remaining between them. The V gene's germline CDR1 is KGHSH and CDR2 LQKENI. The CDR3 loop is CASSPGGANVLTF. DNA of the CDR3: TGTGCCAGCTCACCAGGAGGGGCCAACGTCCTGACTTTC.

The chain is built from TRBV6-1 and TRBJ1-5; D gene ambiguous. The CDR3 is made up of 16 amino acids. Per germline, CDR1 MNHNS and CDR2 SASEGT. Between the trimmed V and J ends, which lost 0 bases and 8 bases, there was a span of 17 bases. The CDR3 DNA sequence: TGTGCCAGCAGTGAAGCGTTCCGTACCTACGGGGAGCCCCAGCATTTT. It translates to CASSEAFRTYGEPQHF.

The V and J genes are TRBV7-6 and TRBJ2-4; unclear D gene. The V gene's germline CDR1 is SGHVS and CDR2 FNYEAQ. The V gene lost 1 base and the J gene lost 8 bases, with 18 bases spanning the gap. The CDR3 totals 16 residues. DNA for the CDR3: TGTGCCAGCAGCTTAGGGGGTTGGGTGTCTGACGACATTCAGTACTTC. Protein product: CASSLGGWVSDDIQYF.

V usage is TRBV29-1 and J usage is TRBJ1-5; D is perhaps TRBD1 (5 bases). The CDR3 runs 13 residues. The V end was cut by 6 bases, the J end by 7 bases, with 16 bases between. CDR1 is SQVTM and CDR2 is ANQGSEA in the germline V gene. DNA of the CDR3: TGCAGCGTGGGGGACGGATACTACCAGCCCCAGCATTTT. Translating it yields CSVGDGYYQPQHF. Based on the CDR3 plus reference TRBV29-1 and TRBJ1-5, the full variable domain is SAVISQKPSRDICQRGTSLTIQCQVDSQVTMMFWYRQQPGQSLTLIATANQGSEATYESGFVIDKFPISRPNLTFSTLTVSNMSPEDSSIYLCSVGDGYYQPQHFGDGTRLSIL.

This clonotype was seen only once. This chain uses TRBV5-4 with TRBJ2-1; D may match TRBD1 or TRBD2 (6 bases each). The CDR3 length is 15 residues. CDR1 SGHNT and CDR2 YYREEE come from the germline V gene (reference sequence). The V gene lost 5 bases and the J gene lost 3 bases, with 15 bases spanning the gap. The CDR3 bases are TGTGCCAGCAGACGAATGGGGGGCCTCTACAATGAGCAGTTCTTC. Translated: CASRRMGGLYNEQFF.

This chain uses TRBV20-1 with TRBJ2-5, with D unclear. This CDR3 is built from 11 residues. V lost 2 bases to trimming and J lost 2 bases, with 3 bases between them. The germline gives CDR1 DFQATT, CDR2 SNEGSKA (reference sequence). CDR3 sequence: CSARSQETQYF. CDR3 DNA: TGCAGTGCTAGATCTCAAGAGACCCAGTACTTC.

The J gene is TRBJ2-1, the V gene TRBV27; weak D call: TRBD1 (6 bases). Trimming took off 2 bases at V and 5 bases at J, with 16 bases between the two ends. The CDR3 has 16 residues. CDR1 MNHEY and CDR2 SMNVEV come from the germline V gene (reference sequence). CDR3 bases: TGTGCCAGCAGTTTAAGGGCGGCAGGGGCGAACAATGAGCAGTTCTTC. As protein: CASSLRAAGANNEQFF.

For the CDR3, the DNA is TGCAGCGTTGATGGGGGGTGGGAAAAACTGTTTTTT. Its translation is CSVDGGWEKLFF. The V call is TRBV29-1, the J call TRBJ1-4; D possibly corresponds to TRBD1 (5 bases). Germline-derived CDR1 and CDR2 are SQVTM and ANQGSEA. The V end lost 3 bases, the J end lost 8 bases, and 10 bases lay between the germline ends. The CDR3 is 12 amino acids.

The chain joins TRBV18 to TRBJ2-3, with unresolved D. The length of the CDR3 is 13 residues. V was trimmed by 3 bases and J by 2 bases, leaving 6 bases between them. Germline V lookup: CDR1 KGHSH, CDR2 LQKENI. The CDR3 DNA reads TGTGCCAGCTCACCCCCTAACACAGATACGCAGTATTTT. It specifies CASSPPNTDTQYF.

The chain links TRBV6-5 to TRBJ1-2; 8 bases match TRBD1. Unmatched junction bases numbered 9, after V lost 5 bases and J lost 7 bases. The V gene's germline CDR1 is MNHEY and CDR2 SVGAGI. The CDR3 is 14 residues long. The CDR3 region is CASSGGRDRSGYTF. DNA of the CDR3: TGTGCCAGCAGTGGGGGCCGGGACAGGAGTGGCTACACCTTC.

The V gene is TRBV28, the J gene TRBJ2-7; tentatively, D is TRBD2 (6 bases). Germline V gene sequence: CDR1 MDHEN, CDR2 SYDVKM. The CDR3 has 13 amino acids. With 5 bases removed from V and 5 bases from J, the gap between germline ends came to 13 bases. The CDR3 DNA is TGTGCCAGCAGTCCGCCGGGACTCGACGAGCAGTACTTC. Its translation is CASSPPGLDEQYF.

This clonotype has just one count. This chain joins TRBV12-3 or TRBV12-4 and TRBJ2-5; unclear D gene. This CDR3 comprises 13 residues. The V gene lost 4 bases and the J gene lost 4 bases, with 10 bases spanning the gap. CDR3 region: CASSYRRRETQYF. CDR3 DNA sequence: TGTGCCAGCAGTTACCGGAGACGAGAGACCCAGTACTTC.

CDR3 sequence: CASRTGPTNEQFF. DNA for the CDR3: TGTGCCAGCCGGACAGGACCAACCAATGAGCAGTTCTTC. The rearrangement joins TRBV28 to TRBJ2-1; 7 bases line up with TRBD1. In germline, CDR1 is MDHEN, CDR2 SYDVKM. V gave up 8 bases and J gave up 6 bases; unmatched junction bases: 7. This CDR3 has 13 amino acids. Full variable domain (outside the CDR3, taken from reference TRBV28 and TRBJ2-1): DVKVTQSSRYLVKRTGEKVFLECVQDMDHENMFWYRQDPGLGLRLIYFSYDVKMKEKGDIPEGYSVSREKKERFSLILESASTNQTSMYLCASRTGPTNEQFFGPGTRLTVL.

This clonotype was detected only once. The genes are TRBV6-6 and TRBJ2-7; 7 bases are a match to TRBD1. Germline assignment: CDR1 MNHNY and CDR2 SVGAGI (reference sequence). This CDR3 contains 14 residues. The V and J ends lost 6 bases and 0 bases, in that order; junction bases with no gene match: 5. The CDR3 DNA reads TGTGCCAGCAGGACACCAGGGGGCTCCTACGAGCAGTACTTC. This sequence encodes CASRTPGGSYEQYF.

This chain connects TRBV6-5 to TRBJ1-3, with D perhaps TRBD1 (6 bases). Trimming stripped 0 bases from V and 0 bases from J, with 9 bases between. The CDR3 has 16 amino acids. Germline V gives CDR1 MNHEY, CDR2 SVGAGI. As DNA, the CDR3 is TGTGCCAGCAGTTACTCTCAGACAGGCTCTGGAAACACCATATATTTT. It encodes CASSYSQTGSGNTIYF.

The V call is TRBV20-1, the J call TRBJ2-5; TRBD2 matches at 9 bases. The CDR3 is 16 residues long. The trim removed 5 bases at V and 5 bases at J, leaving 15 bases unmatched. Looked up from germline, CDR1 is DFQATT and CDR2 is SNEGSKA (reference sequence). The CDR3 nucleotides read TGCAGTGCTTTTAGCGGGAGTGGAGCAAGTGGGGAGACCCAGTACTTC. Its translation is CSAFSGSGASGETQYF.

This chain joins TRBV5-1 and TRBJ2-5; no reliable D call. Trimming took 4 bases from V and 1 from J, leaving 11 bases between them. The CDR3 length is 14 residues. CDR1 is SGHRS, CDR2 YFSETQ, per germline. In DNA, the CDR3 is TGCGCCAGCAGCCCCGACATAGGCCAAGAGACCCAGTACTTC. Residues: CASSPDIGQETQYF.

The V gene is TRBV10-3, the J gene TRBJ2-7; either TRBD1 or TRBD2 may fit D (5 bases each). Germline V gene data show CDR1 as ENHRY and CDR2 as SYGVKD. CDR3 length: 14 residues. The V gene lost 3 bases and the J gene lost 6 bases, with 15 bases spanning the gap. CDR3 bases: TGTGCCATCAGTGAAGGTGGGGGATTTACCGAGCAGTACTTC. This encodes CAISEGGGFTEQYF.

This sequence joins TRBV5-4 and TRBJ2-1, with a tentative D call TRBD2 (6 bases). V shed 7 bases and J shed 6 bases, with 8 bases lying between them. The CDR3 extends over 11 amino acids. CDR1 and CDR2 (germline): SGHNT, YYREEE (reference sequence). CDR3 nucleotide sequence: TGTGCCAGCGGCGGGGTCAATGAGCAGTTCTTC. Encoded protein: CASGGVNEQFF.

This chain joins TRBV14 and TRBJ1-5; D is ambiguous. CDR3 length: 13 amino acids. Germline CDR1 SGHDN, CDR2 FVKESK. V was cut by 6 bases and J by 7 bases, with 13 bases left in between. For the CDR3, the DNA is TGTGCCAGCAGTCGCGGGAACAGCCAGCCCCAGCATTTT. It is translated as CASSRGNSQPQHF.

The J gene is TRBJ1-1, the V gene TRBV29-1; 7 positions match TRBD1. V gave up 6 bases and J gave up 0 bases; unmatched junction bases: 4. The CDR3 spans 13 residues. Germline V lookup: CDR1 SQVTM, CDR2 ANQGSEA. Written as DNA, the CDR3 is TGCAGCGTCAACAGGGGAGTGAACACTGAAGCTTTCTTT. Encoded protein: CSVNRGVNTEAFF.

The J gene is TRBJ2-1, the V gene TRBV12-3 or TRBV12-4; a weak D match, TRBD2 (5 bases). This CDR3 region has 16 residues. Trimming left V 7 bases short and J 3 bases short, with 19 bases between. The CDR3 spells CASIQLGLQYYNEQFF. For the CDR3, the DNA is TGTGCCAGCATACAACTTGGACTCCAGTACTACAATGAGCAGTTCTTC.

CDR3 sequence (DNA): TGTGCCAGCAGCCAAGGGTCTAGCGGATCCTATGCTAGCACAGATACGCAGTATTTT. This encodes CASSQGSSGSYASTDTQYF. This chain uses TRBV14 with TRBJ2-3; 7 bases are shared with TRBD2. Per germline, CDR1 SGHDN and CDR2 FVKESK. The CDR3 spans 19 residues. Trimming at V came to 1 base and at J to 0 bases, leaving 13 bases not matched to a gene.

The chain is built from TRBV12-3 or TRBV12-4 and TRBJ2-7; perhaps TRBD1 as D (6 bases). The CDR3 spans 13 residues. V lost 3 bases and J 7 bases, leaving 13 bases between the germline ends. The CDR3 reads CASSLMAGEEQYF. The CDR3 nucleotides are TGTGCCAGCAGTTTGATGGCAGGGGAGGAGCAGTACTTC.

The chain links TRBV9 to TRBJ2-1; tentatively, D is TRBD2 (6 bases). The V end lost 0 bases, the J end lost 5 bases, and 21 bases lay between the germline ends. This CDR3 contains 18 residues. The germline V gene encodes CDR1 SGDLS and CDR2 YYNGEE. In DNA form, the CDR3 reads TGTGCCAGCAGCGTAGTGGCAGGTTTCGGGTCGGGGGACAATGAGCAGTTCTTC. It yields the protein CASSVVAGFGSGDNEQFF.

The chain combines TRBV9 with TRBJ1-6; D remains ambiguous. Germline CDR1 is SGDLS and CDR2 is YYNGEE. This CDR3 spans 15 amino acids. The V gene lost 3 bases and the J gene lost 6 bases, with 13 bases spanning the gap. The CDR3 spells CASSANTVGNSPLHF. The CDR3 DNA follows: TGTGCCAGCAGCGCTAATACAGTAGGTAATTCACCCCTCCACTTT.

The chain combines TRBV6-1 with TRBJ1-5; D gene ambiguous. Germline CDR1 reads MNHNS; CDR2 reads SASEGT. The germline V and J ends were trimmed by 5 bases and 0 bases, with 8 bases remaining between them. This CDR3 contains 14 residues. CDR3 sequence reads: CASSSAHSNQPQHF. The CDR3 region has the DNA TGTGCCAGCAGTTCAGCCCATAGCAATCAGCCCCAGCATTTT.